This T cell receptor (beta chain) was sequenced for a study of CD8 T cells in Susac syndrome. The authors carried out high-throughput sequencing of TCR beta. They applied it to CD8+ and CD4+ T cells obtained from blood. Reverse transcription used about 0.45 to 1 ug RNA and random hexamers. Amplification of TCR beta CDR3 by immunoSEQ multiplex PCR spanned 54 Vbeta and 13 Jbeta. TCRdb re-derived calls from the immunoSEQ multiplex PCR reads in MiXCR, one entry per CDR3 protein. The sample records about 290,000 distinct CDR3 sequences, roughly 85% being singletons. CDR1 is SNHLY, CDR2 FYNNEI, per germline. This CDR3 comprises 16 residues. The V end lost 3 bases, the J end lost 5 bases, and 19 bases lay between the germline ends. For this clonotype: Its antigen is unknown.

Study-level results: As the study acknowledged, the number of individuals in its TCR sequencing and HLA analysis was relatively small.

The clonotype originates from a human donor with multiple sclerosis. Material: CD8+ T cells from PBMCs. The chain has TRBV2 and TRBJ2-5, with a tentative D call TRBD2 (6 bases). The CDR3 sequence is CASSDPGTFLGETQYF. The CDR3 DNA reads TGTGCCAGCAGTGACCCAGGGACTTTCCTAGGGGAGACCCAGTACTTC.